A single sample is the source of the 32 T cell receptor beta chains below, sequenced in a study of CD8 T cells in Susac syndrome. The authors reverse transcribed roughly 0.5 to 1 ug RNA with random hexamers. TCRdb reprocessed the immunoSEQ multiplex PCR reads with MiXCR, giving one entry per CDR3 protein. The table lists 50,000 to 55,000 distinct CDR3 sequences, roughly 94% of them singletons. The sequenced material came from CD8+ T cells from PBMCs. Receptors originate from a human donor with Susac syndrome.

The CDR3 region has the DNA TGCAGTGCTAGAGATCTGCCCACTAGCGGGGGATTAAGTGAGCAGTTCTTC. This translates into CSARDLPTSGGLSEQFF. This sequence joins TRBV20-1 and TRBJ2-1, with 11 positions matching TRBD2. The CDR3 runs to 17 residues. J lost 9 bases, V lost 0 bases, and 13 bases had no gene match. Germline CDR1 reads DFQATT; CDR2 reads SNEGSKA (reference sequence).

V and J are TRBV18 and TRBJ2-2, with no clear D. The CDR3 contains 12 residues. Per germline, CDR1 KGHSH and CDR2 LQKENI. V lost 4 bases and J 7 bases, leaving 7 bases between the germline ends. Here the CDR3 reads CASSQIGGELFF. The CDR3 DNA sequence: TGTGCCAGCTCACAGATTGGCGGGGAGCTGTTTTTT.

CDR3 region: CSARVPTGYEQYF. Here the CDR3 DNA reads TGCAGTGCTAGAGTCCCGACGGGCTACGAGCAGTACTTC. V gene TRBV20-1 combines with J gene TRBJ2-7, with D unresolved. The CDR3 has 13 amino acids. The germline V and J ends were trimmed by 1 base and 3 bases, with 10 bases remaining between them. CDR1 and CDR2 from the germline V gene are DFQATT and SNEGSKA (reference sequence).

The chain is built from TRBV30 and TRBJ2-5; TRBD2 matches at 9 bases. The germline V gene has CDR1 GTSNPN and CDR2 SVGIG (reference sequence). V lost 0 bases to trimming and J lost 5 bases; unmatched junction nucleotides: 4. The CDR3 is made up of 14 amino acids. The CDR3 DNA sequence: TGTGCCTGGAGTGTGCGGGGGGGCCGGGAGACCCAGTACTTC. Translation gives CAWSVRGGRETQYF.

The rearrangement links TRBV29-1 to TRBJ1-1; D might be TRBD1 (5 bases). The germline V gene has CDR1 SQVTM and CDR2 ANQGSEA. This CDR3 region has 15 residues. V was shortened by 7 bases and J by 7 bases, with 25 bases between the two germline ends. The CDR3 DNA reads TGCAGCGCCGTCCCCCGGCGGGACTATAACCATGAAGCTTTCTTT. Encoded protein: CSAVPRRDYNHEAFF.

V usage is TRBV6-1 and J usage is TRBJ2-2; maybe TRBD2 (6 bases). V gave up 7 bases and J gave up 0 bases, with 18 bases separating them. This CDR3 has 17 amino acids. Germline V lookup: CDR1 MNHNS, CDR2 SASEGT. The CDR3 loop reads CASTRGSLTANTGELFF. For the CDR3, the DNA is TGTGCCAGCACTCGGGGGAGCCTTACCGCGAACACCGGGGAGCTGTTTTTT.

The V call is TRBV7-9, the J call TRBJ2-3, with TRBD2 identical over 12 bases. Trimming took 5 bases from V and 0 from J; bases not matched to a gene: 6. This CDR3 region has 17 residues. Per the germline V gene, CDR1 is SEHNR and CDR2 is FQNEAQ (reference sequence). CDR3 nucleotide sequence: TGTGCCAGCAGCCAGCTAGCGGGGGGGCCTAGCACAGATACGCAGTATTTT. This gives the protein CASSQLAGGPSTDTQYF.

The J gene is TRBJ1-1, the V gene TRBV13, with D hard to call. Trimming removed 0 bases from V and 1 base from J, with 9 bases in between. This CDR3 is built from 15 residues. In germline, CDR1 is PRHDT, CDR2 FYEKMQ (reference sequence). As DNA, the CDR3 is TGTGCCAGCAGCTTAGGCAGGCGGCGGAACACTGAAGCTTTCTTT. Its protein product is CASSLGRRRNTEAFF.

This chain joins TRBV7-9 and TRBJ1-1, with 8 bases identical to TRBD1. Trimming took 5 bases from V and 4 from J; bases not matched to a gene: 9. The CDR3 spans 15 residues. From germline, CDR1 is SEHNR and CDR2 FQNEAQ (reference sequence). CDR3 protein: CASSDNDRGGTEAFF. Here the CDR3 DNA reads TGTGCCAGCAGCGATAACGACAGGGGAGGCACTGAAGCTTTCTTT.

This chain connects TRBV9 to TRBJ2-7, with D tentatively TRBD2 (7 bases). With 0 bases removed from V and 4 bases from J, the gap between germline ends came to 11 bases. Germline V gives CDR1 SGDLS, CDR2 YYNGEE. The CDR3 spans 14 residues. The CDR3 sequence: CASSVGGGAYEQYF. CDR3 DNA: TGTGCCAGCAGCGTAGGTGGGGGGGCTTACGAGCAGTACTTC.

The chain has TRBV24-1 and TRBJ1-5; D uncertain. This CDR3 comprises 13 residues. CDR1 and CDR2 (germline): KGHDR, SFDVKD. The V and J ends lost 5 bases and 9 bases respectively, with 13 bases between them. In nucleotides, the CDR3 is TGTGCCACCAGTGCTACGGGCAAGGGGCCCCAGCATTTT. Translated: CATSATGKGPQHF.

This clonotype turned up a few times. The chain uses TRBV20-1 and TRBJ2-2, with D hard to call. V was clipped by 3 bases and J by 0 bases, with 5 bases between them. The length of the CDR3 is 13 residues. Germline values: CDR1 DFQATT, CDR2 SNEGSKA (reference sequence). The CDR3 is CSASPPNTGELFF. Written as DNA, the CDR3 is TGCAGTGCTAGTCCCCCGAACACCGGGGAGCTGTTTTTT.

The chain combines TRBV29-1 with TRBJ1-2; D remains unclear. Trimming removed 1 base from V and 8 bases from J, with 17 bases in between. This CDR3 spans 14 amino acids. Germline V CDR1 and CDR2: SQVTM, ANQGSEA. CDR3 amino acids: CSVEAERAAGGYTF. The CDR3 DNA is TGCAGCGTTGAAGCCGAGAGGGCCGCGGGGGGCTACACCTTC.

The rearrangement uses TRBV6-5 and TRBJ1-6; D unclear. The CDR3 extends over 18 amino acids. V was shortened by 0 bases and J by 6 bases, with 18 bases between the two germline ends. Germline V gene lookup returns CDR1 MNHEY and CDR2 SVGAGI. The DNA for the CDR3 is TGTGCCAGCAGTTACTCGAGTTCCCGGCCAGGCCCTAATTCACCCCTCCACTTT. Translated: CASSYSSSRPGPNSPLHF.

The V and J genes are TRBV12-3 or TRBV12-4 and TRBJ2-5; D call uncertain. This CDR3 region has 15 residues. Trimming left V 5 bases short and J 4 bases short, with 17 bases between. The CDR3 sequence is CASSPRHRRGETQYF. The CDR3 DNA is TGTGCCAGCAGTCCCCGACACCGGCGTGGAGAGACCCAGTACTTC.

This chain uses TRBV12-3 or TRBV12-4 with TRBJ2-7, with D uncertain. The CDR3 contains 14 residues. Trimming removed 7 bases at V and 2 bases at J, with 15 bases between. CDR3 DNA sequence: TGTGCCAGCACCCCTGGCCCCTGGGCCTACGAGCAGTACTTC. This translates into CASTPGPWAYEQYF.

V is TRBV6-5 and J is TRBJ2-4; D gene unclear. The CDR3 runs 11 residues. V gave up 0 bases and J gave up 10 bases, with 4 bases separating them. Germline assignment: CDR1 MNHEY and CDR2 SVGAGI. In DNA form, the CDR3 reads TGTGCCAGCAGTTACTCAGGGATTCAGTACTTC. Protein product: CASSYSGIQYF.

V gene TRBV6-5 combines with J gene TRBJ1-2; maybe TRBD1 (5 bases). V dropped 5 bases and J dropped 7 bases, with 14 bases sitting between them. The V gene's germline CDR1 is MNHEY and CDR2 SVGAGI. This CDR3 has 13 residues. The CDR3 DNA reads TGTGCCAGCAGTGCGCCGCAGAGGGGTGGCTACACCTTC. Translated: CASSAPQRGGYTF.

This clonotype was counted a single time. The chain joins TRBV6-5 to TRBJ1-2; 8 nucleotides line up with TRBD1. The CDR3 extends over 15 amino acids. Germline V lookup: CDR1 MNHEY, CDR2 SVGAGI. V dropped 4 bases and J dropped 4; count of bases not matched to a gene: 8. CDR3: CASSSDREFGYGYTF. CDR3 nucleotides: TGTGCCAGCAGTTCGGACAGGGAGTTCGGCTATGGCTACACCTTC.

The J gene is TRBJ2-7, the V gene TRBV6-2 or TRBV6-3; D uncertain. Germline V lookup: CDR1 MNHEY, CDR2 SVGEGT. V was shortened by 0 bases and J by 7 bases, with 7 bases between the two germline ends. The CDR3 contains 12 residues. The CDR3, as DNA: TGTGCCAGCAGTTACTCGGATTGGGAGCAGTACTTC. Translation: CASSYSDWEQYF.

This chain connects TRBV28 to TRBJ1-2; 7 positions agree with TRBD1. The V gene end was trimmed by 5 bases and the J gene end by 5 bases; junction bases not matched to a gene: 2. Germline V gene sequence: CDR1 MDHEN, CDR2 SYDVKM. CDR3 length: 12 residues. In DNA, the CDR3 is TGTGCCAGCAGTGAACAGGGGTATGGCTACACCTTC. Protein sequence: CASSEQGYGYTF.

J is TRBJ2-1 and V is TRBV30, with 9 bases that match TRBD1. The CDR3 extends over 14 amino acids. V dropped 6 bases and J dropped 5; count of bases not matched to a gene: 8. Per germline, CDR1 GTSNPN and CDR2 SVGIG (reference sequence). The CDR3, as DNA: TGTGCCTGCTCCTCGGACAGGGGACACAATGAGCAGTTCTTC. This sequence encodes CACSSDRGHNEQFF.

This clonotype was picked up one time. The chain employs TRBV14 and TRBJ1-4, with D possibly matching TRBD1 (5 bases). Trimming pared 0 bases from V and 3 bases from J, leaving 8 bases between. The germline V gene has CDR1 SGHDN and CDR2 FVKESK. The CDR3 has 15 residues. This CDR3 is CASSQERQSNEKLFF. The CDR3 DNA follows: TGTGCCAGCAGCCAAGAGCGACAGTCTAATGAAAAACTGTTTTTT.

This sequence joins TRBV27 and TRBJ1-2; possibly TRBD1 for D (6 bases). The ends were cut back, 6 bases at V and 3 bases at J, with 14 bases in the middle. The CDR3 sequence is 14 residues long. Germline V gives CDR1 MNHEY, CDR2 SMNVEV (reference sequence). DNA of the CDR3: TGTGCCAGCAGGACTCGGACAGAACACTATGGCTACACCTTC. It is translated as CASRTRTEHYGYTF.

The chain recombines TRBV6-1 with TRBJ2-3; D gene unclear. The CDR3 length is 14 residues. The V end was cut by 7 bases, the J end by 2 bases, with 13 bases between. The germline V gene has CDR1 MNHNS and CDR2 SASEGT. The CDR3 loop reads CASKGQPTTDTQYF. The DNA for the CDR3 is TGTGCCAGCAAAGGCCAGCCGACCACAGATACGCAGTATTTT.

This chain links TRBV9 with TRBJ2-3, with D possibly called TRBD1 or TRBD2 (5 bases each). Trimming pared 6 bases from V and 2 bases from J, leaving 16 bases between. CDR1 SGDLS and CDR2 YYNGEE come from the germline V gene. The CDR3 totals 15 residues. The chain's CDR3 is CASNFAGALTDTQYF. In nucleotides, the CDR3 is TGTGCCAGCAACTTTGCCGGGGCCCTCACAGATACGCAGTATTTT.

The chain uses TRBV30 and TRBJ1-1; no definite D call. Germline CDR1 and CDR2: GTSNPN and SVGIG (reference sequence). Trimming took off 8 bases at V and 0 bases at J, with 7 bases between the two ends. The CDR3 loop spans 11 amino acids. The CDR3 region has the DNA TGTGCCGCCGACCTGAACACTGAAGCTTTCTTT. Its translation is CAADLNTEAFF.

The chain links TRBV12-5 to TRBJ1-5; 9 bases line up with TRBD1. Per germline, CDR1 LGHNT and CDR2 FRNRAP. The CDR3 is made up of 18 amino acids. V was clipped by 1 base and J by 2 bases; unmatched bases: 9. CDR3 sequence: CASGLAGTGTWGNQPQHF. CDR3 nucleotides: TGTGCTAGTGGTTTGGCCGGGACAGGGACATGGGGCAATCAGCCCCAGCATTTT.

The CDR3 region is CASRGLATQETQYF. The CDR3, as DNA: TGTGCCAGCAGGGGCCTAGCGACCCAAGAGACCCAGTACTTC. This chain connects TRBV27 to TRBJ2-5, with D perhaps matching TRBD2 (6 bases). Trimming shortened V by 6 bases and J by 1 base, and 12 bases separated the two germline ends. The CDR3 loop spans 14 amino acids. Germline V gene lookup returns CDR1 MNHEY and CDR2 SMNVEV (reference sequence).

The V gene is TRBV27, the J gene TRBJ1-5; unclear D gene. Trimming took 5 bases from V and 6 from J, leaving 8 bases between them. This CDR3 comprises 12 residues. Per the germline V gene, CDR1 is MNHEY and CDR2 is SMNVEV (reference sequence). For the CDR3, the DNA is TGTGCCAGCAGTCCCTTGGGTCAGCCCCAGCATTTT. Encoded protein: CASSPLGQPQHF.

V usage is TRBV27 and J usage is TRBJ1-2; 9 bases are a match to TRBD1. There are 14 residues in the CDR3. CDR1 and CDR2 (germline): MNHEY, SMNVEV (reference sequence). V trimming: 6 bases; J trimming: 3 bases; junction bases outside the gene matches: 5. The CDR3 DNA is TGTGCCAGCAGGATAGGACAGGGGTACTATGGCTACACCTTC. Amino acid sequence: CASRIGQGYYGYTF.

The rearrangement links TRBV20-1 to TRBJ2-1; D is unresolved. Trimming removed 0 bases at V and 4 bases at J, with 4 bases between. This CDR3 has 12 residues. CDR1 and CDR2 from the germline V gene are DFQATT and SNEGSKA (reference sequence). The CDR3 nucleotides read TGCAGTGCTAGAGACCAATACAATGAGCAGTTCTTC. Encoded protein: CSARDQYNEQFF.